This T cell receptor (beta chain) originates from a study of immune characterization of retroperitoneal liposarcoma. TCRdb re-called the PCR reads through MiXCR, storing one row per CDR3 protein. Here the sample spans under 2,500 distinct CDR3 sequences, around 25% being singletons. The V and J ends lost 2 bases and 4 bases respectively, with 8 bases between them. The CDR3 is 13 amino acids. Germline V gene data show CDR1 as MNHNS and CDR2 as SASEGT. This clonotype was picked up many times. This clonotype was sampled from a male donor with retroperitoneal liposarcoma. Sequencing used tumor tissue. This chain links TRBV6-1 with TRBJ1-1; D is unclear. CDR3: CASSENLGTEAFF. CDR3 coding DNA: TGTGCCAGCAGTGAAAACCTGGGCACTGAAGCTTTCTTT.